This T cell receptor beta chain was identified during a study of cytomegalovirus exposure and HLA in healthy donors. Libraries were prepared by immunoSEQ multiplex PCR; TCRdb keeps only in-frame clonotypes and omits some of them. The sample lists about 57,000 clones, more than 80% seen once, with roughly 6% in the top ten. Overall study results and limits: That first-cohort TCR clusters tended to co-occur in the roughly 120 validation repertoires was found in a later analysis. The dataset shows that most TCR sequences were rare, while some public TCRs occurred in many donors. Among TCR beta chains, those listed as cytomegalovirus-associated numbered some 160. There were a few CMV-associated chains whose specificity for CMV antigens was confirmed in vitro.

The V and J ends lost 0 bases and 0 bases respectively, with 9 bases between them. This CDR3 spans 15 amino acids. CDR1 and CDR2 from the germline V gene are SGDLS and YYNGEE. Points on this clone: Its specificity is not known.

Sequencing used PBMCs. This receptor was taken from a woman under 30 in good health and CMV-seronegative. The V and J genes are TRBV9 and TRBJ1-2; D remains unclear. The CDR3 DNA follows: TGTGCCAGCAGCGTAGAGGCGGATCCTAACTATGGCTACACCTTC. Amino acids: CASSVEADPNYGYTF.